This T cell receptor (beta chain) was recorded in a study of cytomegalovirus exposure and HLA in healthy donors. Study background: Tens of millions of unique TCRs from HLA-typed donors made up an early data release. General observations from the study: The investigators catalogued 150 or so TCR beta chains as cytomegalovirus-associated.

With regard to this clone: Its specificity is unknown.

60 Vbeta and 13 Jbeta primers were used in PCR. TCRdb's copy holds only in-frame clones and misses some; the assay was immunoSEQ multiplex PCR. The data show fewer than 250,000 clones, 70% to 80% seen once. Material: PBMCs. The sequence derives from a woman aged 25 to 39 in good health and CMV-seronegative.

The CDR3 bases are TGTGCCAGCAGGTTGGGGGGAGCAGATACGCAGTATTTT. Residues: CASRLGGADTQYF. The chain combines TRBV2 with TRBJ2-3; D perhaps matches TRBD2 (6 bases). The germline V gene encodes CDR1 SNHLY and CDR2 FYNNEI. Trimming left V 6 bases short and J 4 bases short, with 11 bases between. CDR3 size: 13 residues.